This entry concerns a single TCR beta chain. The data were taken from a study of blood T cell repertoires in COVID-19. Overall study context: The United States, Italy and Spain were the sources of the acute and convalescent COVID-19 samples. The cDNA or gDNA used as material had been derived from T cells, B-cell-depleted T cells, or PBMCs.

V lost 1 base, J lost 0 bases, and 13 bases lay in between. This CDR3 is built from 17 residues. Germline V gene data show CDR1 as SGHTA and CDR2 as FQGNSA. Under the authors' procedure: Estimated nucleated cell counts came from reference gene primer amplification. TCRdb's copy holds only in-frame clones and misses some; the assay was immunoSEQ multiplex PCR. V, J and clone size are those of that table, while D and trimming were read from the DNA. The sample records 380,000 or so clones, about four fifths being singletons. The chain carries TRBV7-2 and TRBJ1-5, with D possibly matching TRBD1 (5 bases). The source is a human donor with acute or convalescent COVID-19. The donor label of this sample is uncertain. Sequencing was done on a sample of peripheral blood. In DNA, the CDR3 is TGTGCCAGCAGCTTAGGGCAGGGTTACTATAGCAATCAGCCCCAGCATTTT. Its protein product is CASSLGQGYYSNQPQHF.